This TCR beta chain was retrieved from a study of long-term antiretroviral therapy in people with HIV. Run at survey level, the immunoSEQ assay was version v3.0. TCRdb's table, derived via immunoSEQ multiplex PCR, lists solely in-frame clones and lacks some. This table has over 10,000 clones, around 90% appearing once. CDR3 size: 15 residues. Germline CDR1 and CDR2: SGHTA and FQGNSA. V gave up 8 bases and J gave up 0 bases, with 14 bases separating them. The source material was unsorted PBMCs, sampled 2.1 years after starting antiretroviral therapy. The source is a woman aged 40 to 50 with HIV. The V gene is TRBV7-2, the J gene TRBJ1-3; D gene uncertain. The CDR3 DNA reads TGTGCCAGCCGGTTCGGAGTGGGCTCTGGAAACACCATATATTTT. Its protein is CASRFGVGSGNTIYF.